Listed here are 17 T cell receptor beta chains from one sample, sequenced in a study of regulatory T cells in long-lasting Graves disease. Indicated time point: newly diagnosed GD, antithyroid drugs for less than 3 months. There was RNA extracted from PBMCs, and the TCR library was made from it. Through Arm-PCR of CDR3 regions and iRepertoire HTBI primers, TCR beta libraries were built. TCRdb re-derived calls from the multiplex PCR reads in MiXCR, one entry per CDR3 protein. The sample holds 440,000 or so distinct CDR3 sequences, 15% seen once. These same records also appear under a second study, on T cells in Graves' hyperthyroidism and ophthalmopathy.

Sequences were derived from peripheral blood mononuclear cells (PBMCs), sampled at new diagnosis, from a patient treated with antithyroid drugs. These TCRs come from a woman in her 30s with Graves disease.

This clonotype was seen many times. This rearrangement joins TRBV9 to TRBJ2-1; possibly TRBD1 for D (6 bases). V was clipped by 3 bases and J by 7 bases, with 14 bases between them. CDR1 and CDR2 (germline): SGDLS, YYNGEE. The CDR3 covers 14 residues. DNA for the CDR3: TGTGCCAGCAGCGCCGAGGGGGTACCGAATGAGCAGTTCTTC. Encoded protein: CASSAEGVPNEQFF.

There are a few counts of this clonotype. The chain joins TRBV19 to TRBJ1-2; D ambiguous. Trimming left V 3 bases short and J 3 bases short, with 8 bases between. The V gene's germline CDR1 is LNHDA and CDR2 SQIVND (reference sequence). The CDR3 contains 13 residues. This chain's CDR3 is CASSMSVYYGYTF. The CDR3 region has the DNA TGTGCCAGTAGTATGTCAGTTTACTATGGCTACACCTTC.

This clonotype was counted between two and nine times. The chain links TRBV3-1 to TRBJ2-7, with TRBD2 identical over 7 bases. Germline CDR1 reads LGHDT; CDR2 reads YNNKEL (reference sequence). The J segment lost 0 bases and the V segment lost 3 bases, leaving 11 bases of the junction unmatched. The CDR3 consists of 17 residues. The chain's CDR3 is CASSQSTLATSSYEQYF. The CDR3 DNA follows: TGTGCCAGCAGCCAGTCAACACTAGCGACTAGCTCCTACGAGCAGTACTTC.

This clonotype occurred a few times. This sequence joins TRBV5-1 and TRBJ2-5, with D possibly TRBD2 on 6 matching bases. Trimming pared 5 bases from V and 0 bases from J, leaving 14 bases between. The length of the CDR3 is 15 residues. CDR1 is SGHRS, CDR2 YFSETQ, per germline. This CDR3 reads CASRSGGSYQETQYF. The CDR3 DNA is TGCGCCAGCAGGAGCGGAGGGTCGTACCAAGAGACCCAGTACTTC.

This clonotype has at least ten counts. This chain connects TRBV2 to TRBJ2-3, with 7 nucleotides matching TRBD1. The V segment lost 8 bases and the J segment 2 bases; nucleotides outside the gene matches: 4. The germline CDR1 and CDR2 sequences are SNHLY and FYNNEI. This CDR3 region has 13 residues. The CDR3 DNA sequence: TGTGCCAGCGGGACAGATCACACAGATACGCAGTATTTT. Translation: CASGTDHTDTQYF.

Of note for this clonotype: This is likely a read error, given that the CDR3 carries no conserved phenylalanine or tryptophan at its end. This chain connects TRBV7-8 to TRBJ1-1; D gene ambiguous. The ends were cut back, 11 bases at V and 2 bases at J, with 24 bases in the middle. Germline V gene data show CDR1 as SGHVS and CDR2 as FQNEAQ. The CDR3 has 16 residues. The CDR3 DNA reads TGTGCCGCCAGCTTGAGGCCCCAGATCTCTAACACTGAAGCTTTCTCT. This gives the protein CAASLRPQISNTEAFS.

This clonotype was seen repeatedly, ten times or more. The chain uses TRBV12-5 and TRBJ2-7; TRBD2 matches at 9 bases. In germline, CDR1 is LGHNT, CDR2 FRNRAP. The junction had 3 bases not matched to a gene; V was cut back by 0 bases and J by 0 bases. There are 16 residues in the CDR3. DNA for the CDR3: TGTGCTAGTGGTTTGGTACCTAGCGGGATCTCCTACGAGCAGTACTTC. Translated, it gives CASGLVPSGISYEQYF.

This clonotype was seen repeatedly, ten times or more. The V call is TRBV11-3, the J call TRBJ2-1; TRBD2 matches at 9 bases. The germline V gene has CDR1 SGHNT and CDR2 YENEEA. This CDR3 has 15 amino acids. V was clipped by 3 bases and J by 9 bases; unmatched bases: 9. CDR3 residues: CASSLRGGGFSEQFF. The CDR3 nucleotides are TGTGCCAGCAGCTTGCGGGGGGGAGGATTCAGTGAGCAGTTCTTC.

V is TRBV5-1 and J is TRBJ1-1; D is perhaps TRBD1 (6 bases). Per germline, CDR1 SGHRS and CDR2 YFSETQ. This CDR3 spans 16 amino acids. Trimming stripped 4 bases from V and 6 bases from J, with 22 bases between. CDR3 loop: CASSVHGGEIFSEAFF. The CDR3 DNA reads TGCGCCAGCAGCGTTCACGGGGGCGAGATTTTCTCTGAAGCTTTCTTT.

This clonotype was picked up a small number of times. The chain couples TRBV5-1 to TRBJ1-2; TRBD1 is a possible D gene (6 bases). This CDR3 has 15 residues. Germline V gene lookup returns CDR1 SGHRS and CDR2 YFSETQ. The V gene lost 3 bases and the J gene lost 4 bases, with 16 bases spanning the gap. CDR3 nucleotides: TGCGCCAGCAGCTCGGCGCCCGGGGGGGCCTATGGCTACACCTTC. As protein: CASSSAPGGAYGYTF.

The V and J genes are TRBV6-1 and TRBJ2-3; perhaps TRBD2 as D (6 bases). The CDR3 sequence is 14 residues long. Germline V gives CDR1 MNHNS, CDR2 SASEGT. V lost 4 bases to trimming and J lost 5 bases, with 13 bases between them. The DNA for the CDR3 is TGTGCCAGCAGTGCCCGACTCGGGGGAGATACGCAGTATTTT. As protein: CASSARLGGDTQYF.

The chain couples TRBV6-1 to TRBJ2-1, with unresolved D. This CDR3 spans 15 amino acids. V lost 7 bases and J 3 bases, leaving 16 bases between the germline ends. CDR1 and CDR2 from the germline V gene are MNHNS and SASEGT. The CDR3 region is CASTNGARGYNEQFF. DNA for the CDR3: TGTGCCAGCACCAATGGTGCGAGAGGCTACAATGAGCAGTTCTTC.

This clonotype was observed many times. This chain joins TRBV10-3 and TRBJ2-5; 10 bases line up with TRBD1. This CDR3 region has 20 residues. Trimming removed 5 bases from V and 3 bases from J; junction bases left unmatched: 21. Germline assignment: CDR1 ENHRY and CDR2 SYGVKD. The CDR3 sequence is CAISPNSLVGTGELKETQYF. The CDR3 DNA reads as TGTGCCATCAGTCCCAATTCGCTGGTCGGGACAGGGGAGCTCAAAGAGACCCAGTACTTC.

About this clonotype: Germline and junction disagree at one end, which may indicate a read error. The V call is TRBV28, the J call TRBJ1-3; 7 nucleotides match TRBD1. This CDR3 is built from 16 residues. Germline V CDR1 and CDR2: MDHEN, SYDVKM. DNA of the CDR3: TGTGCCAGCAGTTTAAGGGCAGGGGGTTTTGGAAACGCCATATATTTT. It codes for CASSLRAGGFGNAIYF. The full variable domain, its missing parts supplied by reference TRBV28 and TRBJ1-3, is DVKVTQSSRYLVKRTGEKVFLECVQDMDHENMFWYRQDPGLGLRLIYFSYDVKMKEKGDIPEGYSVSREKKERFSLILESASTNQTSMYLCASSLRAGGFGNAIYFGEGSWLTVV.

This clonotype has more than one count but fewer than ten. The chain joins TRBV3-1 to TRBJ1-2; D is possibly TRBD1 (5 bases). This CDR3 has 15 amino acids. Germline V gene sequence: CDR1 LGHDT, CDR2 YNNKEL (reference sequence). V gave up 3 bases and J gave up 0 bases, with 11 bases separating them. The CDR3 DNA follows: TGTGCCAGCAGCCAGCTGACAGAGACTAACTATGGCTACACCTTC. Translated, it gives CASSQLTETNYGYTF.

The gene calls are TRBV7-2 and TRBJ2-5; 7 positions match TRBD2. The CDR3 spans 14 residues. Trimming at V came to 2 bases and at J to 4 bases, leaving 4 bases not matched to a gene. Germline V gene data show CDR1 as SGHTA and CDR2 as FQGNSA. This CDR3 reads CASSLTASGETQYF. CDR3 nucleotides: TGTGCCAGCAGCTTAACGGCTAGCGGAGAGACCCAGTACTTC.

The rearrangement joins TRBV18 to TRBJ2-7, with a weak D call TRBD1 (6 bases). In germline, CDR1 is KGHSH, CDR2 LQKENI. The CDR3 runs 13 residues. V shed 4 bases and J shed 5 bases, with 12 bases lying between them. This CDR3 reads CASSLYRENEQYF. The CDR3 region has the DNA TGTGCCAGCTCACTCTACAGGGAAAACGAGCAGTACTTC.